This T cell receptor beta chain was observed in a study of T cells in Graves' hyperthyroidism and ophthalmopathy. This CDR3 region has 12 residues. The V and J ends lost 11 bases and 4 bases, in that order; junction bases with no gene match: 4. There were TCR beta CDR3 regions amplified from RNA transcripts. An initial round of RT-PCR targeting the TCR CDR3 relied on the HTBI primer set. TCRdb called the multiplex PCR reads again in MiXCR, with one record for every CDR3 protein. Of a few hundred thousand distinct CDR3 sequences listed, approximately 23% are singletons. There are many counts of this clonotype.

The receptor was isolated from a woman in her 70s with Graves' ophthalmopathy. The sample consisted of blood. The chain recombines TRBV12-3 or TRBV12-4 with TRBJ2-2; 7 bases map to TRBD2. CDR3 loop: CAGGRSTGELFF. The CDR3 region has the DNA TGTGCCGGCGGGAGATCCACCGGGGAGCTGTTTTTT.